This TCR beta chain was observed in a study of T cell responses to AZD1222 COVID-19 vaccine (dated by TCRdb to the early 2020s). Regarding the study in general: AZD1222 recipients whose second dose came at about 4 weeks and those whose second dose came at about 12 weeks were combined into one group, since spike-specific TCR depth and breadth did not differ between the two schedules. A total of just over 230 trial participants underwent TCR sequencing, of whom 200 to 220 had received two doses of AZD1222 and some 25 had received two doses of the MenACWY control vaccine. Enrollment into the trials was organized by age into subgroups of 18-55, 56-69 and 70-plus years, and those subgroups contained approximately 150, 30 and 60 TCR-sequenced participants, respectively.

With regard to this clone: No cognate antigen has been identified for it. Base qualities are missing; no much larger clone stands one base away.

The label giving this sample's time point can be read as: baseline before first vaccination. Samples from vaccinated people were obtained from the UK trials COV001 and COV002, which included a single-blind randomized controlled phase 2/3 trial of AZD1222 (ChAdOx1 nCoV-19) in healthy adults. Trial participant PBMC samples were collected at day 0 and day 28 after the second dose for TCRbeta chain sequencing. The CDR3 regions of human TCRbeta chains were analyzed by immunosequencing. In the original analysis: Repertoire TCRs were matched against a reference library of SARS-CoV-2-specific TCRs generated with the MIRA antigen-specificity platform. Breadth was defined as the fraction of unique TCRs that were SARS-CoV-2-associated, and depth was defined as the fraction of total T cells that were SARS-CoV-2-associated. Each spike-specific TCR was assigned to its reactive spike region and to a CD4 or CD8 class using the MIRA data. Log10-transformed breadth and depth values were compared by one-way ANOVA with Sidak's multiple comparisons tests. TCRdb obtained this table from immuneACCESS and retained in-frame rearrangements with V and J assigned. These tables miss some clones; where compared with another copy, unresolved V genes account for less than half of the shortfall, and the remainder is unexplained. The D gene and trimming were derived from the DNA, and the V and J assignments and clone size from that table. The sample records more than 150,000 clones, 94% of which are singletons. About 0.6% of the sample is taken by the ten largest.

Overall study outcomes, separate from this receptor: Vaccine-associated CD4 TCRs spanned the whole spike protein, with dominant responses in regions 160-218 and 743-854. A significant rise in spike-specific TCR breadth and depth was observed after two AZD1222 doses relative to day 0 and relative to MenACWY recipients. No day 14 peak-response samples were available, so repertoires were characterized only after the peak T cell response. In the small 56-69-year group, the increase in depth fell short of significance, most likely because of low power. Reportedly, close to half of the unique spike-specific TCRs recognized epitopes lying outside the regions that are mutated in the B.1.351 and B.1.1.7 variants. Participants were mostly white British and included more females than males, and it was suggested by the authors that clonal diversity may have been underestimated. Conclusions about previously exposed vaccinees are limited, since just five or six AZD1222 recipients were seropositive for SARS-CoV-2 at baseline.

The germline V gene (reference sequence) supplies CDR1 DFQATT and CDR2 SNEGSKA. V sheds 5 bases and J sheds 2 bases, leaving 7 bases between their ends. The CDR3 covers 11 residues, taking in both the cysteine and the phenylalanine. The DNA shown is the 33-base CDR3, in frame from base 1. The chain links TRBV20-1 with TRBJ2-7, with no confidently assigned D gene. The sequence was collected from an adult in good health. This specimen consisted of peripheral blood, obtained on day 0 of AZD1222 vaccination. Here the CDR3 is given as CSALRTYEQYF. The nucleotide sequence is given as TGCAGTGCTCTCAGGACCTACGAGCAGTACTTC.